This T cell receptor beta chain emerged from a study of T cells in localized non-small cell lung cancer. Germline trimming cut 7 bases from V and 10 bases from J; bases unmatched to any gene: 15. The CDR3 contains 14 residues. Germline V gene data show CDR1 as MNHEY and CDR2 as SVGAGI. Libraries were prepared by immunoSEQ multiplex PCR; TCRdb keeps only in-frame clonotypes and omits some of them. The sample includes around 41,000 clones, over 75% seen only once; the top ten take roughly a tenth. Findings of the study overall: Because researchers sequenced only one region of the tumor, heterogeneity is still possible. Elevated blood T cell density was associated with longer overall survival.

Comments on this clone: What it binds is not known.

The sequencing here drew on PBMCs, taken before any cancer treatment. The chain combines TRBV6-5 with TRBJ1-1, with 7 bases matching TRBD1. The sequence was obtained from a woman aged 35 to 70 with stage II lung adenocarcinoma. CDR3 sequence (DNA): TGTGCCAGCAATGGACAGGCTGTGTTGGTAGGAGCTTTCTTT. It codes for CASNGQAVLVGAFF.